These 11 T cell receptor beta chains originate from one sample sequenced in a study of regulatory T cells. Amplification used 52 TRBV primers and 13 TRBJ primers. Generated by immunoSEQ multiplex PCR, the TCRdb table keeps only in-frame clones and is missing some. This sample has a few thousand clones, with about four fifths found just once. Sequenced sample: CD8+ T cells sorted from blood. The receptors were sampled from a child under 18 with CD3G deficiency.

This chain connects TRBV28 to TRBJ2-1, with 15 bases matching TRBD2. J lost 5 bases, V lost 5 bases, and 4 bases had no gene match. Germline assignment: CDR1 MDHEN and CDR2 SYDVKM. The CDR3 runs to 16 residues. The CDR3 sequence is CASSTRTSGRDNEQFF. The CDR3 DNA reads TGTGCCAGCAGTACCCGGACTAGCGGGAGGGACAATGAGCAGTTCTTC.

The V and J genes are TRBV19 and TRBJ1-1; 7 bases agree with TRBD1. The junction had 8 bases not matched to a gene; V was cut back by 4 bases and J by 3 bases. Germline V gene lookup returns CDR1 LNHDA and CDR2 SQIVND (reference sequence). CDR3 length: 15 amino acids. The CDR3 DNA reads TGTGCCAGTAGTAACACAAGACAGGGATACACTGAAGCTTTCTTT. Translation: CASSNTRQGYTEAFF.

V is TRBV5-6 and J is TRBJ2-7; tentative D call: TRBD2 (6 bases). There are 15 residues in the CDR3. The V and J ends lost 6 bases and 0 bases respectively, with 16 bases between them. CDR1 and CDR2 from the germline V gene are SGHDT and YYEEEE. The CDR3 is CASNRGRDSSYEQYF. In DNA, the CDR3 is TGTGCCAGCAACCGAGGGCGGGATAGCTCCTACGAGCAGTACTTC. Full variable domain (missing parts from reference TRBV5-6 and TRBJ2-7): DAGVTQSPTHLIKTRGQQVTLRCSPKSGHDTVSWYQQALGQGPQFIFQYYEEEERQRGNFPDRFSGHQFPNYSSELNVNALLLGDSALYLCASNRGRDSSYEQYFGPGTRLTVT.

V and J are TRBV28 and TRBJ1-1; 7 bases fit TRBD1. The CDR3 is 17 residues long. Germline-derived CDR1 and CDR2 are MDHEN and SYDVKM. With V trimmed by 5 bases and J by 6 bases, 18 bases remained unmatched. CDR3: CASSTGLRGRAVAEAFF. The CDR3, as DNA: TGTGCCAGCAGTACTGGCCTCAGGGGGAGGGCGGTTGCTGAAGCTTTCTTT.

This clone has only one observation. The chain combines TRBV28 with TRBJ2-7; 8 nucleotides match TRBD1. Losses at the gene ends were 2 bases for V and 0 bases for J; bases not matched to a gene: 12. The CDR3 covers 18 residues. In germline, CDR1 is MDHEN, CDR2 SYDVKM. CDR3 nucleotides: TGTGCCAGCAGTTTAGCAGGGGGCGCTTCCCCCTACTCCTACGAGCAGTACTTC. Translation: CASSLAGGASPYSYEQYF.

This clone was observed once. CDR3 in DNA: TGCGCCAGCAGCTTGGGCCCTCACGCAGGGAATGGTGGCAATGAGCAGTTCTTC. This gives the protein CASSLGPHAGNGGNEQFF. The chain links TRBV5-1 to TRBJ2-1; the D gene is possibly TRBD1 (5 bases). Per germline, CDR1 SGHRS and CDR2 YFSETQ. There are 18 residues in the CDR3. The V end was cut by 0 bases, the J end by 6 bases, with 22 bases between.

This clone was seen just once. This chain joins TRBV5-1 and TRBJ1-2, with TRBD1 as a possible D gene (5 bases). Germline values: CDR1 SGHRS, CDR2 YFSETQ. V was clipped by 6 bases and J by 6 bases, with 18 bases between them. CDR3 length: 14 residues. CDR3 in amino acids: CASIKLTVRNGYTF. The CDR3 bases are TGCGCCAGCATAAAATTGACAGTTCGGAATGGCTACACCTTC. The full variable domain, rest sourced from reference TRBV5-1 and TRBJ1-2, is KAGVTQTPRYLIKTRGQQVTLSCSPISGHRSVSWYQQTPGQGLQFLFEYFSETQRNKGNFPGRFSGRQFSNSRSEMNVSTLELGDSALYLCASIKLTVRNGYTFGSGTRLTVV.

For the CDR3, the DNA is TGTGCCAGCAGCCAAGATACCGTGATTGGTGGTAATGAGCAGTTCTTC. Translating gives CASSQDTVIGGNEQFF. The chain has TRBV14 and TRBJ2-1, with D unclear. V was pared by 0 bases and J by 7 bases, with 16 bases between. This CDR3 spans 16 amino acids. The germline V gene encodes CDR1 SGHDN and CDR2 FVKESK. Full variable domain (outside the CDR3, taken from reference TRBV14 and TRBJ2-1): EAGVTQFPSHSVIEKGQTVTLRCDPISGHDNLYWYRRVMGKEIKFLLHFVKESKQDESGMPNNRFLAERTGGTYSTLKVQPAELEDSGVYFCASSQDTVIGGNEQFFGPGTRLTVL.

The chain has TRBV6-1 and TRBJ2-7; D gene uncertain. Trimming stripped 2 bases from V and 3 bases from J, with 11 bases between. The CDR3 sequence is 14 residues long. The germline V gene has CDR1 MNHNS and CDR2 SASEGT. The CDR3 nucleotides are TGTGCCAGCAGTGAAATCGGAGAGGTCTACGAGCAGTACTTC. Translated: CASSEIGEVYEQYF.

The V gene is TRBV19, the J gene TRBJ2-1, with 7 nucleotides matching TRBD1. This CDR3 spans 13 amino acids. Germline V gene data show CDR1 as LNHDA and CDR2 as SQIVND (reference sequence). V shed 5 bases, J shed 7 bases, and the junction held 5 bases outside the gene matches. CDR3 protein: CASSVGTANEQFF. CDR3 sequence (DNA): TGTGCCAGTAGTGTGGGGACAGCGAATGAGCAGTTCTTC. The full variable domain, its missing parts supplied by reference TRBV19 and TRBJ2-1, is DGGITQSPKYLFRKEGQNVTLSCEQNLNHDAMYWYRQDPGQGLRLIYYSQIVNDFQKGDIAEGYSVSREKKESFPLTVTSAQKNPTAFYLCASSVGTANEQFFGPGTRLTVL.

The chain is built from TRBV6-1 and TRBJ1-5, with unresolved D. The CDR3 covers 13 residues. The V gene's germline CDR1 is MNHNS and CDR2 SASEGT. V lost 3 bases to trimming and J lost 8 bases, with 11 bases between them. Here the CDR3 DNA reads TGTGCCAGCAGTGATATCATATCCAAGCCCCAGCATTTT. Its protein is CASSDIISKPQHF.